A selection of T cell receptor beta chains follows, all from one sample in a study of cytomegalovirus exposure and HLA in healthy donors. TCRdb's copy holds only in-frame clones and misses some; the assay was immunoSEQ multiplex PCR. The ten top clones account for approximately 4.2%, within a sample of around 74,000 clones. Sequenced: PBMCs. Receptor source: a young man in good health and CMV-seronegative. The CDR3 runs from the conserved cysteine through the conserved F or W. The order of the fields is J gene, D gene, V gene, CDR3 DNA, CDR3 protein. The D gene is left open where the match is weak.

j_call: TRBJ2-5
d_call: -
v_call: TRBV29-1
cdr3_nt: TGCAGCGTTGCGCAAGAGACCCAGTACTTC
cdr3_aa: CSVAQETQYF

j_call: TRBJ1-4
d_call: -
v_call: TRBV30
cdr3_nt: TGTGCCTGGAGTGGACAGGCCGAAAAACTGTTTTTT
cdr3_aa: CAWSGQAEKLFF

j_call: TRBJ2-2
d_call: -
v_call: TRBV14
cdr3_nt: TGTGCCAGCAGCCAGCGGGTCGCGAACACCGGGGAGCTGTTTTTT
cdr3_aa: CASSQRVANTGELFF

j_call: TRBJ2-7
d_call: -
v_call: TRBV6-5
cdr3_nt: TGTGCCAGCCTAGAAAGGGGAGGCTTTCCTAACGAGCAGTACTTC
cdr3_aa: CASLERGGFPNEQYF

j_call: TRBJ2-2
d_call: TRBD1
v_call: TRBV9
cdr3_nt: TGTGCCAGCAGCGTAGCTACAGGGGGCACCGGGGAGCTGTTTTTT
cdr3_aa: CASSVATGGTGELFF

j_call: TRBJ1-6
d_call: -
v_call: TRBV5-1
cdr3_nt: TGCGCCAGCAGGTCAACGGCCAGCGGTTCACCCCTCCACTTT
cdr3_aa: CASRSTASGSPLHF

j_call: TRBJ2-7
d_call: TRBD2
v_call: TRBV11-2
cdr3_nt: TGTGCCAGCAGCTTAGTAGCGGGGGGCTCCTACGAGCAGTACTTC
cdr3_aa: CASSLVAGGSYEQYF

j_call: TRBJ2-5
d_call: TRBD1
v_call: TRBV4-2
cdr3_nt: TGTGCCAGCAGCCAACAACAGGGGGCGGTGGAGACCCAGTACTTC
cdr3_aa: CASSQQQGAVETQYF

j_call: TRBJ1-1
d_call: -
v_call: TRBV19
cdr3_nt: TGTGCCAGTAGTATGTCCCCTAGTTTGGCTGAAGCTTTCTTT
cdr3_aa: CASSMSPSLAEAFF

j_call: TRBJ2-3
d_call: -
v_call: TRBV7-3
cdr3_nt: TGTGCCAGCAGCTTAACCGGTAGCGGTGGGCAGTATTTT
cdr3_aa: CASSLTGSGGQYF

j_call: TRBJ2-5
d_call: -
v_call: TRBV4-1
cdr3_nt: TGCGCCAGCAGCCAACATTCACTAGGGCCCCAGTACTTC
cdr3_aa: CASSQHSLGPQYF

j_call: TRBJ2-2
d_call: TRBD2
v_call: TRBV5-1
cdr3_nt: TGCGCCAGCAGCTTGGAAGCGGGAGGCCACACCGGGGAGCTGTTTTTT
cdr3_aa: CASSLEAGGHTGELFF

j_call: TRBJ2-3
d_call: TRBD2
v_call: TRBV6-5
cdr3_nt: TGTGCCAGCAGTTACTCTGGAGCGGGAGCAGATACGCAGTATTTT
cdr3_aa: CASSYSGAGADTQYF

j_call: TRBJ2-7
d_call: TRBD2
v_call: TRBV19
cdr3_nt: TGTGCCAGTACCAGGACTAGCGGGACCCCCTACGAGCAGTACTTC
cdr3_aa: CASTRTSGTPYEQYF

j_call: TRBJ2-1
d_call: -
v_call: TRBV13
cdr3_nt: TGTGCCAGCAGCCCTCAAGCTCAGGCCCCCGATGAGCAGTTCTTC
cdr3_aa: CASSPQAQAPDEQFF

j_call: TRBJ2-4
d_call: -
v_call: TRBV29-1
cdr3_nt: TGCAGCGTTGAGCGGGAAGCCAAAAACATTCAGTACTTC
cdr3_aa: CSVEREAKNIQYF